This T cell receptor beta chain was found in a study of T cell repertoires in cytomegalovirus infection. Study information: Well-studied HLA-B-restricted CMV epitopes were used in the study alongside recently identified HLA-C-restricted ones. A matching HLA type, together with CMV infection, was signaled by public TCR beta signatures. Study-wide results and limits: The ex vivo response was dominated by HLA-C-restricted CMV-specific TCR beta clonotypes. Identification of carriers of CMV plus the relevant HLA was performed using cumulative public TCR beta family frequency.

TCRdb recomputed calls from the reads with MiXCR, one row per CDR3 protein. The sample consists of some 480,000 distinct CDR3 sequences, roughly a third of them appearing once. With 5 bases removed from V and 0 bases from J, the gap between germline ends came to 20 bases. The CDR3 extends over 17 amino acids. Germline V CDR1 and CDR2: SGHTA, FQGNSA. This clonotype was seen many times. Its antigen is unidentified. The chain links TRBV7-2 to TRBJ2-7; D not resolved. The material was cultured PBMCs, obtained from culture after CMV antigen stimulation. The clonotype was recovered from a human donor in good health (CMV status not recorded). Some clones in this sample may be carry-over from other donors' samples. The CDR3 bases are TGTGCCAGCAGCCCCCCTTTTCGAGACATACCCTCCTACGAGCAGTACTTC. Translation gives CASSPPFRDIPSYEQYF. The full variable domain, its missing parts supplied by reference TRBV7-2 and TRBJ2-7, is GAGVSQSPSNKVTEKGKDVELRCDPISGHTALYWYRQSLGQGLEFLIYFQGNSAPDKSGLPSDRFSAERTGGSVSTLTIQRTQQEDSAVYLCASSPPFRDIPSYEQYFGPGTRLTVT.